These T cell receptor beta chains were read from a single sample in a study of cytomegalovirus exposure and HLA in healthy donors. Clones were read by immunoSEQ multiplex PCR, and TCRdb kept only the in-frame ones, dropping some. Among 50,000 to 65,000 clones listed, approximately 89% were seen once. Sequenced material: PBMCs. The receptors derive from a woman aged 18 to 35 in good health and CMV-seropositive. CDR3s include the opening cysteine and the closing phenylalanine or tryptophan. The D gene is left open where the match is weak. Size is stated for part of the rows, as once, few or many counts, or as a class when the clone is expanded.

CDR3 length: 15; J gene: TRBJ2-7; clone size: .; V gene: TRBV11-3; D gene: .; CDR3 protein: CASSLAAGISYEQYF; CDR3 DNA: TGTGCCAGCAGCTTAGCGGCGGGGATTAGCTACGAGCAGTACTTC
CDR3 length: 14; J gene: TRBJ1-1; clone size: few; V gene: TRBV7-9; D gene: TRBD1; CDR3 protein: CASSPGGRGTEAFF; CDR3 DNA: TGTGCCAGCAGCCCAGGGGGACGGGGCACTGAAGCTTTCTTT
CDR3 length: 14; J gene: TRBJ2-3; clone size: .; V gene: TRBV5-4; D gene: TRBD1; CDR3 protein: CASVDRGHSDTQYF; CDR3 DNA: TGTGCCAGCGTGGACAGGGGGCACTCAGATACGCAGTATTTT
CDR3 length: 13; J gene: TRBJ2-7; clone size: .; V gene: TRBV27; D gene: .; CDR3 protein: CASSYSGPYEQYF; CDR3 DNA: TGTGCCAGCAGTTACAGCGGGCCCTACGAGCAGTACTTC
CDR3 length: 14; J gene: TRBJ2-7; clone size: .; V gene: TRBV2; D gene: TRBD1; CDR3 protein: CASRDRVPPYEQYF; CDR3 DNA: TGTGCCAGCAGGGACAGGGTCCCTCCCTACGAGCAGTACTTC
CDR3 length: 17; J gene: TRBJ2-2; clone size: once; V gene: TRBV7-9; D gene: TRBD1; CDR3 protein: CASSTFRGRGNTGELFF; CDR3 DNA: TGTGCCAGCAGCACATTCAGGGGGCGAGGGAACACCGGGGAGCTGTTTTTT
CDR3 length: 16; J gene: TRBJ2-3; clone size: .; V gene: TRBV28; D gene: TRBD1; CDR3 protein: CASSLPGQGLADTQYF; CDR3 DNA: TGTGCCAGCAGTCTCCCGGGACAGGGGTTGGCAGATACGCAGTATTTT
CDR3 length: 14; J gene: TRBJ1-4; clone size: once; V gene: TRBV4-3; D gene: TRBD1; CDR3 protein: CASSQGQGNEKLFF; CDR3 DNA: TGCGCCAGCAGCCAAGGACAGGGAAATGAAAAACTGTTTTTT
CDR3 length: 17; J gene: TRBJ2-2; clone size: .; V gene: TRBV4-1; D gene: .; CDR3 protein: CASSHPFKGSWTGELFF; CDR3 DNA: TGCGCCAGCAGCCATCCCTTCAAAGGGAGCTGGACCGGGGAGCTGTTTTTT
CDR3 length: 13; J gene: TRBJ1-1; clone size: .; V gene: TRBV5-5; D gene: .; CDR3 protein: CASSLEINTEAFF; CDR3 DNA: TGTGCCAGCAGCTTAGAGATAAACACTGAAGCTTTCTTT
CDR3 length: 16; J gene: TRBJ1-6; clone size: .; V gene: TRBV15; D gene: TRBD1; CDR3 protein: CATSRGAGGYNSPLHF; CDR3 DNA: TGTGCCACCAGCAGAGGGGCAGGGGGATATAATTCACCCCTCCACTTT
CDR3 length: 17; J gene: TRBJ2-3; clone size: .; V gene: TRBV7-2; D gene: TRBD2; CDR3 protein: CASSRILAGGNTDTQYF; CDR3 DNA: TGTGCCAGCAGCCGAATACTAGCGGGGGGGAACACAGATACGCAGTATTTT
CDR3 length: 14; J gene: TRBJ2-2; clone size: few; V gene: TRBV6-4; D gene: TRBD1; CDR3 protein: CASSSGTATGELFF; CDR3 DNA: TGTGCCAGCAGTTCCGGGACAGCTACCGGGGAGCTGTTTTTT
CDR3 length: 17; J gene: TRBJ2-7; clone size: .; V gene: TRBV7-9; D gene: .; CDR3 protein: CASSLASGFAPSYEQYF; CDR3 DNA: TGTGCCAGCAGCTTAGCCTCAGGGTTCGCCCCCTCCTACGAGCAGTACTTC
CDR3 length: 17; J gene: TRBJ2-7; clone size: .; V gene: TRBV21-1; D gene: .; CDR3 protein: CASSKKPWRGDSYEQYF; CDR3 DNA: TGTGCCAGCAGCAAAAAGCCCTGGCGGGGGGACTCCTACGAGCAGTACTTC
CDR3 length: 14; J gene: TRBJ1-1; clone size: .; V gene: TRBV27; D gene: .; CDR3 protein: CASPQRWANTEAFF; CDR3 DNA: TGTGCCAGCCCTCAACGATGGGCGAACACTGAAGCTTTCTTT
CDR3 length: 15; J gene: TRBJ1-1; clone size: .; V gene: TRBV28; D gene: TRBD1; CDR3 protein: CASPPGQGASTEAFF; CDR3 DNA: TGTGCCAGCCCCCCGGGACAGGGGGCGAGCACTGAAGCTTTCTTT
CDR3 length: 16; J gene: TRBJ1-2; clone size: .; V gene: TRBV2; D gene: .; CDR3 protein: CASSEILASIIYGYTF; CDR3 DNA: TGTGCCAGCAGTGAGATACTCGCATCAATAATCTATGGCTACACCTTC
CDR3 length: 13; J gene: TRBJ2-7; clone size: .; V gene: TRBV30; D gene: .; CDR3 protein: CAWSVRGKGEQYF; CDR3 DNA: TGTGCCTGGAGTGTTAGGGGAAAGGGGGAGCAGTACTTC
CDR3 length: 17; J gene: TRBJ2-1; clone size: .; V gene: TRBV5-4; D gene: TRBD2; CDR3 protein: CASSFSSGGRSYNEQFF; CDR3 DNA: TGTGCCAGCAGCTTTTCTAGCGGGGGCCGCTCCTACAATGAGCAGTTCTTC
CDR3 length: 17; J gene: TRBJ2-3; clone size: .; V gene: TRBV6-4; D gene: TRBD2; CDR3 protein: CASSEVPVGRAGGAQYF; CDR3 DNA: TGTGCCAGCAGTGAAGTACCTGTTGGTAGAGCGGGGGGGGCGCAGTATTTT
CDR3 length: 17; J gene: TRBJ2-1; clone size: .; V gene: TRBV5-1; D gene: TRBD1; CDR3 protein: CASSLVSGRTGLSEQFF; CDR3 DNA: TGCGCCAGCAGCTTGGTTTCAGGTCGGACAGGGTTGAGTGAGCAGTTCTTC
CDR3 length: 14; J gene: TRBJ1-4; clone size: .; V gene: TRBV11-2; D gene: TRBD1; CDR3 protein: CASSIYRGDEKLFF; CDR3 DNA: TGTGCCAGCAGCATTTACAGGGGTGATGAAAAACTGTTTTTT
CDR3 length: 17; J gene: TRBJ1-6; clone size: .; V gene: TRBV7-6; D gene: .; CDR3 protein: CASSEEGGAVRGSPLHF; CDR3 DNA: TGTGCCAGCAGCGAAGAAGGGGGGGCCGTTAGGGGTTCACCCCTCCACTTT
CDR3 length: 18; J gene: TRBJ2-5; clone size: .; V gene: TRBV4-1; D gene: TRBD2; CDR3 protein: CASSQEPAGGLVQETQYF; CDR3 DNA: TGCGCCAGCAGCCAAGAACCAGCGGGGGGGCTAGTCCAAGAGACCCAGTACTTC
CDR3 length: 17; J gene: TRBJ2-3; clone size: .; V gene: TRBV19; D gene: TRBD1; CDR3 protein: CASSMGDRATSTDTQYF; CDR3 DNA: TGTGCCAGTAGTATGGGGGACAGGGCTACTAGCACAGATACGCAGTATTTT